The table lists the clone carrying this TCR beta chain with many counts. The antigen is undetermined. The sample belongs to a study of regulatory T cells in long-lasting Graves disease. Looking at the study overall: Over-5-year antithyroid drug use with positive TSH receptor antibodies defined persistent Graves' disease in the study.

Specified time point: persistent/refractory GD, antithyroid drugs over 5 years with positive TRAb. PBMCs provided the RNA from which the TCR library was made. American Thyroid Association guidelines served as the basis for diagnosing Graves' disease. Trimming stripped 6 bases from V and 5 bases from J, with 10 bases between. CDR3 length: 12 amino acids. CDR1 ENHRY and CDR2 SYGVKD come from the germline V gene. TCR beta libraries were built with iRepertoire HTBI primers and Arm-PCR of CDR3 regions. Via MiXCR, TCRdb re-called the multiplex PCR reads, giving one row per CDR3 protein. The data hold about 470,000 distinct CDR3 sequences, with less than 25% observed a single time. Whole-study results and caveats: Between persistent patients, 2,500 to 3,500 public clonotypes were shared, exceeding the roughly 920 shared between new patients. Accuracy may have suffered from the small sample size.

Sequencing was performed on peripheral blood mononuclear cells (PBMCs), taken when the disease was refractory, from a patient treated with antithyroid drugs. The TCR sequence derives from a female donor with Graves disease. The rearrangement links TRBV10-3 to TRBJ1-1, with D perhaps matching TRBD1 (6 bases). CDR3 nucleotides: TGTGCCATCAGGGGGACAATGACTGAAGCTTTCTTT. Encoded protein: CAIRGTMTEAFF.